The 21 T cell receptor beta chains below come from one sample, sequenced in a study of blood T cell repertoires in COVID-19. TCRdb's copy holds only in-frame clones and misses some; the assay was immunoSEQ multiplex PCR. In the table there are some 77,000 clones, 80% to 85% of which are singletons. The sample comprised peripheral blood. These receptors were collected from a woman aged 60-75 years with acute or convalescent COVID-19.

V and J are TRBV4-2 and TRBJ2-1; 11 bases map to TRBD2. CDR1 LGHNA and CDR2 YNFKEQ come from the germline V gene. V was clipped by 0 bases and J by 9 bases; unmatched bases: 10. The CDR3 spans 17 residues. The CDR3 reads CASSQETSGRLDIEQFF. The CDR3 DNA is TGTGCCAGCAGCCAAGAAACTAGCGGGAGACTCGATATTGAGCAGTTCTTC.

V is TRBV15 and J is TRBJ1-2, with 7 bases lining up with TRBD1. CDR3 length: 16 amino acids. Germline CDR1 is LNHNV and CDR2 is YYDKDF (reference sequence). J lost 5 bases, V lost 3 bases, and 12 bases had no gene match. The CDR3: CATSRLSGDSGYGYTF. Here the CDR3 DNA reads TGTGCCACCAGCAGGTTATCGGGGGACAGCGGTTATGGCTACACCTTC. The entire variable domain, with the rest obtained from reference TRBV15 and TRBJ1-2, is as follows: DAMVIQNPRYQVTQFGKPVTLSCSQTLNHNVMYWYQQKSSQAPKLLFHYYDKDFNNEADTPDNFQSRRPNTSFCFLDIRSPGLGDTAMYLCATSRLSGDSGYGYTFGSGTRLTVV.

In DNA form, the CDR3 reads TGTGCCAGCTCACCATTGTTCAGGCGCGGGACTGAAGCTTTCTTT. Translation gives CASSPLFRRGTEAFF. V is TRBV18 and J is TRBJ1-1; D remains ambiguous. CDR1 and CDR2 from the germline V gene are KGHSH and LQKENI. The CDR3 is 15 amino acids. The V end lost 2 bases, the J end lost 5 bases, and 15 bases lay between the germline ends.

The genes are TRBV9 and TRBJ2-5, with 7 nucleotides matching TRBD1. The CDR3 totals 15 residues. Germline values: CDR1 SGDLS, CDR2 YYNGEE. The J segment lost 9 bases and the V segment lost 3 bases, leaving 14 bases of the junction unmatched. In DNA, the CDR3 is TGTGCCAGCAGCGAGACCGGGACAGCGGAGGCGGCCCAGTACTTC. Encoded protein: CASSETGTAEAAQYF.

The chain recombines TRBV12-3 or TRBV12-4 with TRBJ1-4, with 9 bases aligning to TRBD1. The CDR3 contains 13 residues. V lost 8 bases and J lost 8; bases outside the gene matches: 6. The CDR3 bases are TGTGCCAGCTCTGACAGGGGGTACGAAAAACTGTTTTTT. This encodes CASSDRGYEKLFF.

By share of the sample, this clone is medium-sized. The DNA of the CDR3 is TGCGCCAGCAGTCAATCGTGGCATGGACTGACAGGGGCCAACCCATATGGCTACACCTTC. Translation gives CASSQSWHGLTGANPYGYTF. The rearrangement uses TRBV23-1 and TRBJ1-2, with 8 bases aligning to TRBD1. TRBV23-1 is flagged as an ORF with uncertain function. The junction had 20 bases not matched to a gene; V was cut back by 0 bases and J by 5 bases. CDR3 size: 20 residues.

V and J are TRBV7-9 and TRBJ2-7, with 8 bases lining up with TRBD1. CDR1 SEHNR and CDR2 FQNEAQ come from the germline V gene (reference sequence). CDR3 length: 15 residues. After removal of 4 bases from V and 3 bases from J, the junction contained 8 bases not matched to a gene. CDR3 in amino acids: CASSWAGQVIYEQYF. CDR3 coding DNA: TGTGCCAGCAGCTGGGCGGGACAGGTGATCTACGAGCAGTACTTC.

The chain carries TRBV5-5 and TRBJ1-5; D call uncertain. CDR3 size: 15 residues. In germline, CDR1 is SGHKS, CDR2 YYEKEE (reference sequence). V lost 0 bases and J lost 6, with 13 bases in between. The CDR3 protein is CASSLAPGGLQPQHF. The CDR3 nucleotides read TGTGCCAGCAGCTTGGCACCAGGAGGTCTTCAGCCCCAGCATTTT.

This clone appeared a single time. V is TRBV5-6 and J is TRBJ2-1, with TRBD1 matching over 9 bases. Germline CDR1 SGHDT, CDR2 YYEEEE. This CDR3 has 16 residues. Trimming at V came to 3 bases and at J to 1 base, leaving 5 bases not matched to a gene. CDR3 in amino acids: CASSWGTGWSYNEQFF. CDR3 sequence (DNA): TGTGCCAGCAGCTGGGGGACAGGGTGGTCCTACAATGAGCAGTTCTTC.

The genes are TRBV30 and TRBJ1-5, with D maybe TRBD1 (5 bases). V was pared by 0 bases and J by 0 bases, with 6 bases between. The CDR3 length is 14 residues. Germline assignment: CDR1 GTSNPN and CDR2 SVGIG (reference sequence). In nucleotides, the CDR3 is TGTGCCTGGAGTGTAGACAGTAGCAATCAGCCCCAGCATTTT. Protein: CAWSVDSSNQPQHF.

In nucleotides, the CDR3 is TGCAGCGTTGCGATGGACAGGGCCTACAATGAGCAGTTCTTC. Protein: CSVAMDRAYNEQFF. This rearrangement joins TRBV29-1 to TRBJ2-1, with 8 positions matching TRBD1. The CDR3 extends over 14 amino acids. The V segment lost 4 bases and the J segment 2 bases; nucleotides outside the gene matches: 4. Germline CDR1 reads SQVTM; CDR2 reads ANQGSEA.

The chain uses TRBV7-9 and TRBJ1-4; 9 positions agree with TRBD1. This CDR3 is 15 amino acids long. Losses at the gene ends were 4 bases for V and 8 bases for J; bases not matched to a gene: 8. Per germline, CDR1 SEHNR and CDR2 FQNEAQ (reference sequence). DNA of the CDR3: TGTGCCAGCAGCTCACCGGGACAGGGAGTAGAAAAACTGTTTTTT. Its translation is CASSSPGQGVEKLFF.

The table lists this clone with a few counts. This chain connects TRBV19 to TRBJ1-1, with TRBD1 as a possible D gene (5 bases). The CDR3 length is 14 residues. CDR1 and CDR2 (germline): LNHDA, SQIVND (reference sequence). V was cut by 3 bases and J by 5 bases, with 13 bases left in between. The CDR3 loop reads CASSIRGEGTEAFF. CDR3 bases: TGTGCCAGTAGTATCCGAGGGGAGGGGACTGAAGCTTTCTTT.

This chain joins TRBV19 and TRBJ1-2; no firm D call. Trimming cost V 4 bases and J 4 bases, with 7 bases left between them. The CDR3 length is 12 residues. Germline CDR1 is LNHDA and CDR2 is SQIVND (reference sequence). CDR3 sequence: CASSSRIYGYTF. DNA for the CDR3: TGTGCCAGTAGTAGCAGGATCTATGGCTACACCTTC.

The CDR3 is CATSDERQGRTEAFF. In nucleotides, the CDR3 is TGTGCCACCAGTGATGAGCGACAGGGAAGGACTGAAGCTTTCTTT. This chain links TRBV24-1 with TRBJ1-1; TRBD1 matches 7 bases. Germline CDR1 reads KGHDR; CDR2 reads SFDVKD. V lost 3 bases to trimming and J lost 5 bases; unmatched junction nucleotides: 8. This CDR3 has 15 amino acids.

The chain joins TRBV9 to TRBJ2-7, with D hard to call. CDR3 length: 12 residues. Trimming pared 0 bases from V and 7 bases from J, leaving 8 bases between. Germline CDR1 reads SGDLS; CDR2 reads YYNGEE. The CDR3 DNA reads as TGTGCCAGCAGCGTAGACCTCGGGGAGCAGTACTTC. Its translation: CASSVDLGEQYF.

The chain couples TRBV5-1 to TRBJ1-2; 8 bases match TRBD1. This CDR3 contains 16 residues. The V gene end was trimmed by 4 bases and the J gene end by 6 bases; junction bases not matched to a gene: 14. Germline V CDR1 and CDR2: SGHRS, YFSETQ. In DNA, the CDR3 is TGCGCCAGCAGCGGAACGACAGGGGCCCCTCTTCATGGCTACACCTTC. Amino acids: CASSGTTGAPLHGYTF.

J is TRBJ2-5 and V is TRBV7-9; 7 bases fit TRBD2. The CDR3 has 16 residues. Trimming removed 1 base from V and 3 bases from J; junction bases left unmatched: 8. In germline, CDR1 is SEHNR, CDR2 FQNEAQ (reference sequence). The CDR3 protein is CASSLGAAGREETQYF. CDR3 coding DNA: TGTGCCAGCAGCTTAGGGGCCGCAGGGAGGGAAGAGACCCAGTACTTC.

The chain is built from TRBV7-9 and TRBJ1-4; D may be TRBD1 (5 bases). Trimming cost V 5 bases and J 7 bases, with 14 bases left between them. CDR1 SEHNR and CDR2 FQNEAQ come from the germline V gene (reference sequence). The CDR3 is made up of 14 amino acids. Here the CDR3 DNA reads TGTGCCAGCAGCCGGGTGGAGGGGAGTGAAAAACTGTTTTTT. Amino acids: CASSRVEGSEKLFF.

The chain employs TRBV20-1 and TRBJ1-5; possible D gene TRBD1, 5 bases. The germline gives CDR1 DFQATT, CDR2 SNEGSKA (reference sequence). Deletions cut 3 bases from V and 9 bases from J, with 9 bases between. The CDR3 runs 11 residues. The CDR3 is CSASPGGPQHF. CDR3 sequence (DNA): TGCAGTGCTAGCCCCGGGGGGCCCCAGCATTTT.

The table lists this clone with a few counts. The genes are TRBV6-5 and TRBJ2-3, with TRBD2 identical over 7 bases. In germline, CDR1 is MNHEY, CDR2 SVGAGI. The CDR3 runs to 14 residues. V was pared by 2 bases and J by 6 bases, with 5 bases of the junction left unmatched. CDR3 sequence (DNA): TGTGCCAGCAGTTACGGGGGGGGTATGGATACGCAGTATTTT. It codes for CASSYGGGMDTQYF.